Listed here is a single TCR beta chain. Repertoires were generated with immunoSEQ multiplex PCR, while TCRdb's copy carries only in-frame clones and drops some. The data contain about 110,000 clones, around 81% of them singletons. This specimen comes from a study of blood T cell repertoires in COVID-19. V lost 4 bases and J lost 13, with 19 bases in between. From germline, CDR1 is MDHEN and CDR2 SYDVKM. The CDR3 extends over 13 amino acids. The V gene is TRBV28, the J gene TRBJ1-2, with D perhaps TRBD1 (5 bases). The sequenced sample consisted of peripheral blood. The TCR comes from a woman between 70 and 85 years old with acute or convalescent COVID-19. The CDR3 DNA sequence: TGTGCCAGCAGTTCAGGATGGGGGGAATTCCCCACCTTC. Translation: CASSSGWGEFPTF.